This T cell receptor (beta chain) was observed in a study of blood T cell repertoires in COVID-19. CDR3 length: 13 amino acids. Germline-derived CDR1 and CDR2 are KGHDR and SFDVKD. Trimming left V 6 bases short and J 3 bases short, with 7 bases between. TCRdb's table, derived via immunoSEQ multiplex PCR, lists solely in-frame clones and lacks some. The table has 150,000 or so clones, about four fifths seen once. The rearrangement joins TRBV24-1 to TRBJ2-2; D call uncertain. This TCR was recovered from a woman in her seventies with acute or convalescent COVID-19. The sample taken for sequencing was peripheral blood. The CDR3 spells CATSRRDTGELFF. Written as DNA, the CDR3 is TGTGCCACCAGTCGTCGTGACACCGGGGAGCTGTTTTTT.